This TCR beta chain was sequenced during a study of cytomegalovirus exposure and HLA in healthy donors (dated by TCRdb to between 2016 and 2019). Background on the whole study: In an earlier analysis of approximately 640 of the donors, 276 Gb of sequence data and approximately 100 million unique TCR beta sequences from roughly 180 million T cells were reported. About 300 gigabases of sequencing data and approximately 93 million unique TCR sequences were included in an early release covering about 700 HLA-typed donors. Of the roughly 410 genotyped donors, 65% to 90% were placed in the genetic ancestry cluster associated with self-reported Caucasian donors. The study aimed to test whether signatures of past pathogen exposure could be identified by cataloging public T cell receptors. The study used immunosequencing to profile the T cell repertoires of several hundred subjects and linked those repertoires to cytomegalovirus serostatus. Besides the first cohort of around 670 subjects, a separate validation cohort made up of roughly 120 different subjects was used. High-throughput TCR immunosequencing, statistical association of individual TCRs with disease status, and machine learning were combined to predict cytomegalovirus infection status. In a later analysis, previously published TCR beta repertoires from 666 donors were re-analyzed and high-resolution HLA genotyping was added so that TCR occurrence patterns could be studied. Rather than drawing on any new phenotypic data, the later analysis identified candidate immune exposures from TCR beta sequences and the way those sequences occurred across donors. To decide whether each TCR beta V gene segment behaved as functional or pseudogenic, an earlier analysis of some 540 of the donors relied on high-throughput TCR beta sequencing. Donor age, sex, ethnicity and CMV serostatus were collected together with the repertoire data. In a later genetic analysis, genome-wide SNP genotypes for about three fifths of the roughly 670 donors were used, and that subset was treated as a discovery cohort. Every repertoire in the discovery cohort had been generated on one and the same sequencing platform. HLA typing covered class I and class II loci at four-digit resolution. Typing coverage differed by locus: A, B, C, DRB1 and DQB1 were typed in about 620-630 donors, DQA1 in about 510, DPA1 in 600 to 610, and DPB1 in just under 480. A few DR-DQ haplotypes were treated as single units for association and clustering because of strong linkage in the cohort. Among a few hundred genotyped donors of the cohort, an average of around 240,000 unique TCR beta nucleotide sequences were sequenced per donor, around 20% of them non-productive. Study-wide conclusions, independent of this receptor: A later analysis associated 15,000 or so TCR beta sequences with specific HLA alleles at a false discovery rate of 0.05. In this cohort, only TCR beta chains were sequenced, and detectable features were limited by the absence of alpha or paired-chain data. Broadly in line with IMGT annotations, most TCR beta V segments showed up in productive rearrangements about 90% or about 30% of the time in an earlier analysis of approximately 640 of the donors. An association between a missense DCLRE1C variant and V-gene and J-gene trimming of TCR beta chains was found in a later genetic analysis and replicated in an independent cohort. While some public TCRs were present in many individuals, most TCR sequences turned up only very rarely across donors. A further reported finding was that TCR beta sequences accurately predicted the HLA-A and HLA-B alleles for most subjects in the first cohort. In a later analysis, most CMV-associated TCR beta chains were found to appear HLA-restricted, with HLA associations seemingly driven largely by CMV exposure. A cluster of highly shared sequence variants was judged likely to represent a technical artifact of the sequencing pipeline. Correlated functional status among segregating V segments might reflect linkage disequilibrium, but an unknown experimental factor could not be ruled out. A total of about 150 TCR beta chains were listed by the study as associated with cytomegalovirus. In vitro tests confirmed that three of the cytomegalovirus-associated TCR beta chains recognize cytomegalovirus antigens. In a later genetic analysis, fewer N-insertions in productive TCRs were reported among donors in an Asian-associated ancestry cluster than the approximately 710-donor mean. Because HLA typing was unavailable for some donors at each locus, only the typed subset was used in association tests. The authors suggested that the approach could potentially be generalized to other disease states and immunological phenotypes. Strong co-occurrence of HLA alleles, especially DR and DQ, made assigning TCR associations to individual alleles difficult. A later analysis found that HLA-associated TCR beta chains were more clonally expanded and had lower generation probabilities than equally common non-associated chains. The 87-base-pair reads could not distinguish some IMGT-functional V segments, including TRBV6-2 and TRBV6-3, so those segments were excluded. A later analysis found that TCR association rates varied across HLA loci, with DRB1 alleles showing the most associated TCRs and HLA-C alleles the fewest. Presence/absence analyses assumed roughly uniform sequencing depth across donors, an assumption that may not hold. The only immune exposure information available for the cohort was CMV serostatus. Because counts were too low, 15 to 20 rarely observed V segments, including chromosome 9 orphons, were excluded from the earlier analysis of fewer than 650 of the donors. In both the original and validation cohorts, the classifier was reported to diagnose cytomegalovirus status with high specificity and sensitivity. According to a later analysis, parvovirus B19, influenza, CMV and Epstein-Barr virus appeared linked to several top co-occurrence clusters.

Via the germline V gene (reference sequence), CDR1 is LNHDA and CDR2 SQIVND. Deletion took 2 bases off V and 2 bases off J, with a span of 12 bases between the germline ends. The CDR3 runs 15 residues from the cysteine to the phenylalanine. The read is trimmed to its CDR3 DNA, 45 bases read in frame from base 1. The cohort comprised approximately 700 healthy bone marrow donors. Cohort members were all nominally healthy when sampled, although unrecorded immune exposures were likely present. The donor tested CMV seronegative and was one of the 352 seronegative cohort members. A peripheral blood sample was collected from each donor, and TCR beta sequencing was performed on peripheral blood mononuclear cells. The Qiagen DNeasy Blood Extraction Kit was used to extract genomic DNA from the blood cell samples. Libraries were built with the immunoSEQ multiplex PCR assay. For the multiplex PCR, a mixture combining 60 forward primers for TCR Vbeta segments and 13 reverse primers for TCR Jbeta segments was used. A multiplex PCR assay on genomic DNA amplified the CDR3 region of rearranged TCR beta genes. On the Illumina HiSeq System, the amplified TCR beta libraries were sequenced as 87-base-pair reads. The study's processing was this. In a later analysis, tens of millions of unique TCR beta chains were counted across the 500 to 850 repertoires, and about 10 million of these chains were shared by at least two donors. Raw reads were error-corrected and collapsed into unique sequences with a nearest-neighbor algorithm that merged closely related sequences to remove PCR and sequencing errors. To assign V, D and J gene segments, CDR3 sequences were aligned to IMGT reference sequences. Each retained sequence needed at least a six-nucleotide match to both a V gene segment and a J gene segment. A rearrangement counted as productive if the CDR3 had no stop codons and remained in frame with V and J, and every other rearrangement counted as non-productive. CDR3 was defined by IMGT convention, running from the second conserved V-encoded cysteine to the conserved J-encoded phenylalanine. The earlier analysis of approximately 500 of the donors excluded sequences that lacked an unambiguous match to a single V gene segment. In an earlier analysis of 587 of the donors, a V segment was called functional when productive rearrangements were above 56.7%, and segregating when the standard deviation between donors exceeded 5%. A statistical classification framework was developed to diagnose cytomegalovirus status using the catalog of TCR beta chain sequences. A later analysis assigned V and J genes by comparing TCR nucleotide sequences with IMGT/GENE-DB human TR gene sequences. Using the TCRdist pipeline, a later analysis assigned CDR3 sequences along with most-parsimonious VDJ recombination scenarios. In a later analysis, each TCR beta chain was defined by its CDR3 amino acid sequence together with its V-gene family, and reads lacking a unique V-gene family were excluded. To address suspected cross-contamination and a sequencing artifact, a later analysis removed a few hundred highly shared, low-generation-probability nucleotide sequences. In a later analysis, a clonal expansion index for each public chain was calculated from normalized within-repertoire ranks of inferred template counts. A later analysis computed generation probabilities with a VDJ recombination model fitted to out-of-frame rearrangements, and checked the results against IGoR. Hypergeometric tests were used in a later analysis to score TCR-TCR, TCR-HLA and TCR-CMV co-occurrence, with a repertoire-size bias correction applied to the TCR pairs. To estimate false discovery rates, a later analysis permuted the HLA or CMV assignments 20 times. In a later analysis, co-occurring TCRs were grouped using DBSCAN, and TCRdist sequence similarity was added for clustering within HLA-allele-positive subsets. For co-occurrence clustering, repertoires with fewer than 30,000 or more than 120,000 public chains were excluded, along with four to six repertoires with anomalous nucleotide sharing. The clones in this table, taken by TCRdb from immuneACCESS, are in-frame only. Not every clone is retained; where verified, under half of the shortfall comes from an unresolved V gene, and the cause of the rest is unknown. D and trimming were read from the DNA, whereas the V and J calls and clone size are those reported in that table. The sample table contains about 160,000 clones; only one count was recorded for around 69% of them. The ten largest clones take up over 1.1% of the sample.

This clone appeared a few times. Its antigen is unknown. No base quality information exists; no much larger clone differs at one position. This sequence was found in a man aged 60 to 75 in good health and CMV-seronegative. The chain is encoded by TRBV19 joined to TRBJ1-2; the D segment could be TRBD1, given 6 matching bases. Sequencing input: PBMCs. Here the CDR3 is given as CASSISRTANYGYTF. The nucleotide sequence is TGTGCCAGTAGTATAAGCAGGACAGCGAACTATGGCTACACCTTC. Joined to the reference TRBV19 and TRBJ1-2 proteins, this CDR3 gives the full variable domain: DGGITQSPKYLFRKEGQNVTLSCEQNLNHDAMYWYRQDPGQGLRLIYYSQIVNDFQKGDIAEGYSVSREKKESFPLTVTSAQKNPTAFYLCASSISRTANYGYTFGSGTRLTVV.